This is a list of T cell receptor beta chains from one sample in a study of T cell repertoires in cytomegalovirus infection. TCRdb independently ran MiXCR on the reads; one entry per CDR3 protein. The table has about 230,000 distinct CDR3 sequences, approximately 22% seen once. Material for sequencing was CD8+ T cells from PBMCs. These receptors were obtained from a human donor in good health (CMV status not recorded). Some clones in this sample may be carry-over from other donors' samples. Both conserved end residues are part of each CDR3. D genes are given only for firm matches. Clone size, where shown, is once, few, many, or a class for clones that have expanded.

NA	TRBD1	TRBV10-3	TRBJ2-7	TGTGCCATCAGTGAGTCGGACAGGGGTACCGAGCAGTACTTC	CAISESDRGTEQYF
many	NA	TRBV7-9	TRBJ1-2	TGTGCCAGCAGCTTAGCGGGGCAGGGGCGCGGCTACACCTTC	CASSLAGQGRGYTF
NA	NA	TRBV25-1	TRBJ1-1	TGTGCCAGCAGTGAAGGGCTCGGCACTGAAGCTTTCTTT	CASSEGLGTEAFF
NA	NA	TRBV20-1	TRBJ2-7	TGCAGTGCTAGGACCAGCGAGGCCTACGAGCAGTACTTC	CSARTSEAYEQYF
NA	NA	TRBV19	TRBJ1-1	TGTGCCAGTAGTTGGAATACCAGGGGTGCGAACACTGAAGCTTTCTTT	CASSWNTRGANTEAFF
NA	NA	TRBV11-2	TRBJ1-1	TGTGCCAGCAGCCTCGGGCGGGACATGAACACTGAAGCTTTCTTT	CASSLGRDMNTEAFF
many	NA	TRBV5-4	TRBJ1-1	TGTGCCAGCATCTTAGGGGAGAACACTGAAGCTTTCTTT	CASILGENTEAFF
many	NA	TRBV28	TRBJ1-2	TGTGCCAGCAGTTTTGAGGGAGGCCCAGGGGACTATGGCTACACCTTC	CASSFEGGPGDYGYTF
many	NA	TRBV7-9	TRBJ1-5	TGTGCCAGCAGCAAAGGGGGTAGCAATCAGCCCCAGCATTTT	CASSKGGSNQPQHF
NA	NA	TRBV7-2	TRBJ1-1	TGTGCCAGCAGCTTGACAGGAGTGTTTGAAGCTTTCTTT	CASSLTGVFEAFF
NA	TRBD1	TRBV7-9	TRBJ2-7	TGTGCCAGCAGCTTAGAATTCGGGACAGGGGACTACGAGCAGTACTTC	CASSLEFGTGDYEQYF
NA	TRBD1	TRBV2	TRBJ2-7	TGTGCCAGCAACCCTATAGGGACAGGGACTACCTACGAGCAGTACTTC	CASNPIGTGTTYEQYF
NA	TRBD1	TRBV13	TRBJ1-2	TGTGCCAGCAGCTCCAACCCCGGGACAGGTCCTGGGGGGCGCTACACCTTC	CASSSNPGTGPGGRYTF
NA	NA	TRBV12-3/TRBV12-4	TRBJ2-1	TGTGCCAGCAGTTACGGGGGACAGATCAATGAGCAGTTCTTC	CASSYGGQINEQFF